This T cell receptor (beta chain) came from a study of T cell repertoires in cytomegalovirus infection. From the reads, TCRdb called clonotypes with MiXCR, one entry per CDR3 protein. This table has a few hundred thousand distinct CDR3 sequences, approximately 40% appearing once. V lost 5 bases and J lost 5, with 12 bases in between. This CDR3 is 13 amino acids long. The germline gives CDR1 SGHTA, CDR2 FQGNSA. About this clonotype: What it recognizes is unknown.

This chain uses TRBV7-2 with TRBJ2-5; D uncertain. This receptor was obtained from a human donor in good health (CMV status not recorded). Some clones in this sample may be carry-over from other donors' samples. The material was cultured PBMCs, obtained from culture after CMV antigen stimulation. This CDR3 reads CASSPPVGETQYF. The CDR3 DNA follows: TGTGCCAGCAGCCCGCCCGTTGGGGAGACCCAGTACTTC.